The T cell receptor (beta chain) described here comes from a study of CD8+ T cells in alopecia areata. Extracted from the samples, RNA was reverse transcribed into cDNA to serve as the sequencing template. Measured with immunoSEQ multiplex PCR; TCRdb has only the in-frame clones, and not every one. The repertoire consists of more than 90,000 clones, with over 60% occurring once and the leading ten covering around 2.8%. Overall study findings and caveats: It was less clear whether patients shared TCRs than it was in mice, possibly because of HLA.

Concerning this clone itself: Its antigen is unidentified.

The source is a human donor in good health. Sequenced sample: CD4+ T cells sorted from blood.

The CDR3 loop reads CAALIRAKNIQYF. The DNA of the CDR3 is TGTGCCGCTCTGATTCGGGCCAAAAACATTCAGTACTTC. The chain uses TRBV30 and TRBJ2-4, with unresolved D. Trimming removed 8 bases from V and 1 base from J, with 12 bases in between. CDR1 GTSNPN and CDR2 SVGIG come from the germline V gene (reference sequence). This CDR3 comprises 13 residues.